A selection of T cell receptor beta chains follows, all from one sample in a study of tumor-infiltrating lymphocytes in primary liver carcinoma. TCRdb recomputed calls from the multiplex PCR reads with MiXCR, one row per CDR3 protein. The top ten clones hold roughly 36% of a sample with about 20,000 distinct CDR3 sequences, around 81% of them seen once. The sequenced sample was liver tumor tissue from sampling region 2. The receptors originated from a woman in her twenties or thirties with primary liver carcinoma and hepatitis B virus infection. The CDR3 runs from the conserved cysteine through the conserved F or W. Fields, in order: V gene, J gene, clone size, D gene, CDR3 DNA, CDR3 protein. A D gene is named only where the DNA matches it firmly. Clone size appears in some rows only: once, few, many, or a class for an expanded clone.

>TRBV24-1|TRBJ2-3|few|.
TGTGCCACCAGTGATGGTATAGGGACAACCCCCGGAGGTACACAGTATTTT
CATSDGIGTTPGGTQYF
>TRBV4-3|TRBJ2-1|once|.
TGCGCCAGCAGCCAAGATGCAGAAAGCGCCTACAATGATCAGTTCTTC
CASSQDAESAYNDQFF
>TRBV20-1|TRBJ2-1|many|.
TGCAGTGCATATATTCGTACACAGTTCTTC
CSAYIRTQFF
>TRBV11-2|TRBJ2-5|.|.
TGTGTCGGCAGCTTTATGACGACAGCCGCTGAGACCCAGTACTTC
CVGSFMTTAAETQYF
>TRBV5-4|TRBJ2-5|.|.
TGTGCCGACAGCTTGGATTTGGGACGGGGTGTGGAGACCCAGTACTTC
CADSLDLGRGVETQYF
>TRBV12-3/TRBV12-4|TRBJ2-5|.|.
TGTGCCTGCAGCACCTACCCCGAGAGTGAAGAGACACAGTACTTC
CACSTYPESEETQYF
>TRBV4-3|TRBJ2-7|.|TRBD2
TGTGCCAGCAGCCAAACTGTGACGGGGGGTCACATTTGCTACGAGCAGTACTTC
CASSQTVTGGHICYEQYF
>TRBV2|TRBJ1-1|many|.
TGTGCCAGCAAACCTTTGGCGAGTGAAGCTCTCTTT
CASKPLASEALF
>TRBV7-2|TRBJ1-5|.|.
TGTGCCAACAGCTATTCAGGGTATCAGCGCCAGCATTTT
CANSYSGYQRQHF
>TRBV12-3/TRBV12-4|TRBJ2-1|once|TRBD2
TGTGCCAACAGCCTGTCCTGGACTAGCGGACTTGAACAGTTCTTC
CANSLSWTSGLEQFF
>TRBV6-5|TRBJ1-5|medium-sized|.
TGTGCCAGCAGCCCATCTCAGATTCAGCCCCAGCATTTT
CASSPSQIQPQHF
>TRBV20-1|TRBJ2-7|.|TRBD2
TGCAGTGCGTCTGGGACCTTAGGAGCGGGGGGCCCCTCCTACGAGCATTACTTC
CSASGTLGAGGPSYEHYF
>TRBV11-2|TRBJ1-5|.|.
TGTGCCAGCTGCTTAGAACCCTCCCTGTTTCAGCCCCAGCATTTT
CASCLEPSLFQPQHF
>TRBV14|TRBJ2-5|.|TRBD2
TGTGCCAGCAGCCTGCGGGGACTAGCGGGACCACAATACTTC
CASSLRGLAGPQYF
>TRBV6-5|TRBJ2-7|.|.
TGTGCCGGCAGTTACAAGGACAGCAGCTCCTACGGACAGTACTTC
CAGSYKDSSSYGQYF
>TRBV12-5|TRBJ2-2|many|.
TGTGCTAGTGGTCCCCCGGGCAGCTCGAACACCGGGGAGCTGTTTTTT
CASGPPGSSNTGELFF
>TRBV6-5|TRBJ2-5|few|.
TGTGCCAGCAGTATCGACGGGGGGCTGACCCAGTATTTC
CASSIDGGLTQYF
>TRBV5-4|TRBJ2-5|.|.
TGTGCCAGCAGTTTGGTTGGGCTACAAGAGACCCAGTACTTC
CASSLVGLQETQYF
>TRBV11-2|TRBJ2-7|.|.
TGTGCCAGCAGCTTAAACGTTTCCCCCAAACAGTACTTC
CASSLNVSPKQYF
>TRBV11-3|TRBJ2-7|many|TRBD1
TGTGCCAGCAGCCCCGGGACAGGGGGCAACTACGAGCAGTACTTC
CASSPGTGGNYEQYF
>TRBV9|TRBJ2-1|.|TRBD1
TGTGCCAGAAGCGTAGGGGGCTCCCCTTACAATGAGCAGTTCTTC
CARSVGGSPYNEQFF
>TRBV4-3|TRBJ2-1|.|TRBD1
TGCGACAACAGAAGCCGGGACAGGGGTTTTAATGAGCAGTTCTTC
CDNRSRDRGFNEQFF
>TRBV5-1|TRBJ2-7|once|TRBD2
TGCGCGAGCAGCTTAAGCGGGGAGCAGTGCTTC
CASSLSGEQCF
>TRBV12-3/TRBV12-4|TRBJ2-6|.|TRBD1
TGTGCCGGCAGCTTAAAGGGGAGGACAGGGGTCCGCTCTGGGGCCAATGTTCTGACTTTC
CAGSLKGRTGVRSGANVLTF
>TRBV4-3|TRBJ2-3|.|.
TGCGCCAACAGCCAAGAGCCGATAACTAGTGGGAGGACGGGGGTCACAGATACGCAGTATTTT
CANSQEPITSGRTGVTDTQYF
>TRBV5-4|TRBJ2-3|.|TRBD1
TGTGCCAGCAGCCGGCCCGGGACAGAGGCAGATACGCAGTATTTT
CASSRPGTEADTQYF
>TRBV6-2/TRBV6-3|TRBJ2-7|.|.
TGTGCCAACAGTCAATTAGTGGGAGGACTTTACGACCAGTACTTC
CANSQLVGGLYDQYF
>TRBV6-6|TRBJ2-6|.|TRBD1
TGTGCCAGCAGTTACCTGGGGACAGGGGTCCCTGGGGCCAACGTCCCAACTTTC
CASSYLGTGVPGANVPTF
>TRBV6-2/TRBV6-3|TRBJ1-2|.|.
TGTGCCTCAAGTGGGGGCGTATATGGCTACACCTTC
CASSGGVYGYTF
>TRBV6-5|TRBJ2-7|.|TRBD2
TGTGCCAGCAGCTTCGCCGGGATTAGCGGGAGCTCCTACGTACAGTACTTC
CASSFAGISGSSYVQYF
>TRBV12-3/TRBV12-4|TRBJ2-3|once|.
TGTGTCGGCAGTTTTCCCCCTCCTAGCACAGACACGCAGTATTTT
CVGSFPPPSTDTQYF
>TRBV11-3|TRBJ2-7|.|TRBD1
TGTGCCAGCAGCCGCCGGGACAGGGATTACTCCTACGAGCAGTACTTC
CASSRRDRDYSYEQYF
>TRBV11-2|TRBJ2-5|.|.
TGTGCCAACAGCTTAGGGTTGGAGAGCCAGTACTTC
CANSLGLESQYF
>TRBV24-1|TRBJ2-1|.|.
TGTACCACCAGTGATTCCGGGACATACTGTTGGGAGCAGTTCTTC
CTTSDSGTYCWEQFF
>TRBV4-3|TRBJ2-2|.|.
TGCGCCAGCAGCCTGCTAGCTGGAGGGCCCCGTTCGAACACCGGGGAGCTGTTTTTT
CASSLLAGGPRSNTGELFF
>TRBV7-9|TRBJ2-3|.|.
TGTGCCAGCAGCTTCAGGACTAGGGGGAATTTAAATACGCAGTATTTT
CASSFRTRGNLNTQYF
>TRBV9|TRBJ2-2|.|.
TGTGCCGGCAGCGTAGATTCCGGGGAACTGTTTTTT
CAGSVDSGELFF
>TRBV6-1|TRBJ2-2|.|.
TGTGCCAGCAGTGAAACCGTCCCCGGGGGCGCCGCGAGCACCGGGGAGCTGTTTTTT
CASSETVPGGAASTGELFF
>TRBV2|TRBJ1-2|many|.
TGTGCCAGCCGGCTCGATGGCTACACCTTC
CASRLDGYTF
>TRBV6-5|TRBJ2-2|.|TRBD2
TGTGCTAGCAGTTATGGACTAGTGCCGAGCACCGGGGAGCTGTTTTTT
CASSYGLVPSTGELFF
>TRBV12-3/TRBV12-4|TRBJ2-5|once|.
TGTGCTAGCATCACCTATCCCGGGAGCGAAGAGACGCAGTACTTC
CASITYPGSEETQYF
>TRBV11-2|TRBJ2-7|many|.
TGTGCCAGCAGCTCCTCCCCACTAGCAAGTTACGAGCAGTACTTC
CASSSSPLASYEQYF